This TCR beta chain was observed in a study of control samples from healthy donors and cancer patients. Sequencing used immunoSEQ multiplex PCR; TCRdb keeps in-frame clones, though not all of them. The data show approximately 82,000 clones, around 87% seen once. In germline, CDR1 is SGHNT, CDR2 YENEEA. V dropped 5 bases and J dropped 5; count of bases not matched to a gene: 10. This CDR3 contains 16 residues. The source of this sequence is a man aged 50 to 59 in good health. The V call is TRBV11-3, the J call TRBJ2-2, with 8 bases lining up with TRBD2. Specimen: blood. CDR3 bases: TGTGCCAGCAGCCCCGGGACTAGGGTGGGGACCGGGGAGCTGTTTTTT. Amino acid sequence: CASSPGTRVGTGELFF.